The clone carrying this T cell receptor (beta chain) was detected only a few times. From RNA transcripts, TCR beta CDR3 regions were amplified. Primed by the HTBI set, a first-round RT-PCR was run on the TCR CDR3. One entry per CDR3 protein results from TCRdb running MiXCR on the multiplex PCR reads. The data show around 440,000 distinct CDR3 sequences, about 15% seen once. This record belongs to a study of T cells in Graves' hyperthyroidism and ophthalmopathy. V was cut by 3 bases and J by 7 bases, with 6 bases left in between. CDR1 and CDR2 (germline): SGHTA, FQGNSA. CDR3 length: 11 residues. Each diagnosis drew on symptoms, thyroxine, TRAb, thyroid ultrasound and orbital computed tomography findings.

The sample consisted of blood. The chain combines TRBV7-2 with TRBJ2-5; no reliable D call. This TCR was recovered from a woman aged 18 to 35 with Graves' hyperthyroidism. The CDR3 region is CASSFHGTQYF. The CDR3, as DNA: TGTGCCAGCAGCTTTCACGGGACCCAGTACTTC.